Below, 10 T cell receptor beta chains from the same sample are listed, as sequenced in a study of blood T cell repertoires in COVID-19. Assay: immunoSEQ multiplex PCR; the TCRdb copy retains only in-frame clones and omits some. The profile shows some 240,000 clones, 82% of them singletons. Material: peripheral blood. Receptors originate from a woman in her 70s with COVID-19, enrolled during active disease.

The chain joins TRBV5-1 to TRBJ2-3; TRBD1 matches at 7 bases. Germline CDR1 reads SGHRS; CDR2 reads YFSETQ. J was trimmed by 0 bases and V by 4 bases; bases with no gene match: 5. The length of the CDR3 is 15 residues. The CDR3 protein is CASSPTGMSTDTQYF. CDR3 DNA: TGCGCCAGCAGCCCGACAGGGATGAGCACAGATACGCAGTATTTT.

The chain has TRBV28 and TRBJ2-7; D unresolved. Trimming removed 2 bases at V and 2 bases at J, with 4 bases between. Germline-derived CDR1 and CDR2 are MDHEN and SYDVKM. The CDR3 contains 12 residues. The CDR3 DNA is TGTGCCAGCAGTTTACCCGCCTACGAGCAGTACTTC. Protein sequence: CASSLPAYEQYF.

The chain combines TRBV4-3 with TRBJ1-2; D gene uncertain. CDR1 LGHNA and CDR2 YSLEER come from the germline V gene. The CDR3 runs to 11 residues. V was clipped by 4 bases and J by 10 bases, with 10 bases between them. In DNA form, the CDR3 reads TGCGCCAGCAGCCTGGGCGTCGTCTACACCTTC. Translating it yields CASSLGVVYTF.

V and J are TRBV28 and TRBJ1-1; 7 nucleotides line up with TRBD1. Trimming cost V 7 bases and J 1 base; bases outside gene matches: 9. This CDR3 is 15 amino acids long. Germline V gene lookup returns CDR1 MDHEN and CDR2 SYDVKM. The CDR3 DNA reads TGTGCCAGCACAAACTTCGGGGACAGGAACACTGAAGCTTTCTTT. This translates into CASTNFGDRNTEAFF. Variable domain in full (rest from reference TRBV28 and TRBJ1-1): DVKVTQSSRYLVKRTGEKVFLECVQDMDHENMFWYRQDPGLGLRLIYFSYDVKMKEKGDIPEGYSVSREKKERFSLILESASTNQTSMYLCASTNFGDRNTEAFFGQGTRLTVV.

In its sample, this clone was seen once. The gene calls are TRBV18 and TRBJ1-2; D possibly corresponds to TRBD1 (6 bases). Germline CDR1 KGHSH, CDR2 LQKENI. Trimming removed 5 bases from V and 6 bases from J, with 22 bases in between. The CDR3 loop spans 16 amino acids. The CDR3, as DNA: TGTGCCAGCTCAAGCTACTTACAGGGTACGGGAAATGGCTACACCTTC. It codes for CASSSYLQGTGNGYTF.

V is TRBV6-6 and J is TRBJ2-7; 7 bases map to TRBD2. The CDR3 has 14 amino acids. Per the germline V gene, CDR1 is MNHNY and CDR2 is SVGAGI (reference sequence). After removal of 3 bases from V and 4 bases from J, the junction contained 6 bases not matched to a gene. CDR3 bases: TGTGCCAGCAGTTATCTTGCGGGAGAATACGAGCAGTACTTC. Protein: CASSYLAGEYEQYF.

The rearrangement uses TRBV6-5 and TRBJ1-3, with a possible D match to TRBD1 (5 bases). The length of the CDR3 is 14 residues. Trimming left V 2 bases short and J 4 bases short, with 9 bases between. CDR1 and CDR2 (germline): MNHEY, SVGAGI. CDR3 in DNA: TGTGCCAGCAGTTACGGGGGGGGAGGAAACACCATATATTTT. Its translation: CASSYGGGGNTIYF.

The genes are TRBV9 and TRBJ1-1, with unresolved D. CDR3 length: 14 residues. CDR1 is SGDLS and CDR2 is YYNGEE in the germline V gene. V shed 4 bases and J shed 1 base, with 11 bases lying between them. The CDR3 region has the DNA TGTGCCAGCAGCTCCAGTCCCACGAACACTGAAGCTTTCTTT. Its protein product is CASSSSPTNTEAFF.

V gene TRBV11-3 combines with J gene TRBJ2-1, with TRBD2 identical over 7 bases. The V segment lost 5 bases and the J segment 5 bases; nucleotides outside the gene matches: 21. Germline V lookup: CDR1 SGHNT, CDR2 YENEEA. This CDR3 spans 19 amino acids. CDR3 sequence: CASSPDILWTSWGNNEQFF. CDR3 nucleotides: TGTGCCAGCAGCCCCGATATCCTTTGGACTAGTTGGGGAAACAATGAGCAGTTCTTC.

This chain uses TRBV30 with TRBJ2-6, with D perhaps matching TRBD1 (7 bases). CDR3 length equals 15 residues. The germline V gene encodes CDR1 GTSNPN and CDR2 SVGIG (reference sequence). Trimming removed 8 bases from V and 4 bases from J, with 18 bases in between. The CDR3 is CAGGTVRAGANVLTF. The CDR3 coding sequence is TGTGCCGGGGGGACAGTAAGAGCAGGGGCCAACGTCCTGACTTTC.